The present T cell receptor beta chain was sequenced within a study of cytomegalovirus exposure and HLA in healthy donors. Study-level results: An analysis that came later showed most CMV-associated TCR beta chains appearing HLA-restricted.

V lost 8 bases and J lost 0; bases outside the gene matches: 2. In germline, CDR1 is MNHEY, CDR2 SVGAGI. The CDR3 runs 13 residues. A word on this clone: Its antigen is undetermined.

The PCR was carried out with 60 Vbeta primers and 13 Jbeta primers. This table comes from immunoSEQ multiplex PCR, and its TCRdb copy is limited to in-frame clones, with some not included. The table lists some 200,000 clones, 70% of them singletons. The clonotype was recovered from a middle-aged man in good health and CMV-seropositive. The rearrangement links TRBV6-5 to TRBJ2-7, with TRBD2 matching 9 bases. The sample consisted of PBMCs. CDR3 in amino acids: CASGREGSYEQYF. The CDR3 nucleotides are TGTGCCAGCGGGCGGGAGGGCTCCTACGAGCAGTACTTC.